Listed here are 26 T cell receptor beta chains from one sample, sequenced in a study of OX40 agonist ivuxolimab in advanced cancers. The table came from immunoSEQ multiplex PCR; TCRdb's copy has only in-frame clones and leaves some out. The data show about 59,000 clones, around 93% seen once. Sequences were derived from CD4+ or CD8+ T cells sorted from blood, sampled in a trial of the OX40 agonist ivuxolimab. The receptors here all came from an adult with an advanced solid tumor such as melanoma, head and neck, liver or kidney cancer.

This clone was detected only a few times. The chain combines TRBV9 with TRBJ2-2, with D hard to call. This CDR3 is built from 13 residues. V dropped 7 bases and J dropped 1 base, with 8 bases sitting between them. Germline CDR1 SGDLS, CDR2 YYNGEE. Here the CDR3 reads CASGYRNTGELFF. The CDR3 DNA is TGTGCCAGCGGCTACCGGAACACCGGGGAGCTGTTTTTT.

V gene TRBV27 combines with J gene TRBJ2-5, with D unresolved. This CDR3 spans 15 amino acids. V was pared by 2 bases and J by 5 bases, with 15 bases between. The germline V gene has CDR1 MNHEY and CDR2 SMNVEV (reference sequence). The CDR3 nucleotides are TGTGCCAGCAGTTTAACCAGTTCCTTCCGGGAGACCCAGTACTTC. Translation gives CASSLTSSFRETQYF.

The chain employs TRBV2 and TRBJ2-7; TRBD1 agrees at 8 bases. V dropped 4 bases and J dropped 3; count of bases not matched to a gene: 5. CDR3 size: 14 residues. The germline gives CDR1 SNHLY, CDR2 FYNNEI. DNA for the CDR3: TGTGCCAGCAGTGGCCTGGACAGGGTCTACGAGCAGTACTTC. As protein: CASSGLDRVYEQYF. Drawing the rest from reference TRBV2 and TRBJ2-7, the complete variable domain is EPEVTQTPSHQVTQMGQEVILRCVPISNHLYFYWYRQILGQKVEFLVSFYNNEISEKSEIFDDQFSVERPDGSNFTLKIRSTKLEDSAMYFCASSGLDRVYEQYFGPGTRLTVT.

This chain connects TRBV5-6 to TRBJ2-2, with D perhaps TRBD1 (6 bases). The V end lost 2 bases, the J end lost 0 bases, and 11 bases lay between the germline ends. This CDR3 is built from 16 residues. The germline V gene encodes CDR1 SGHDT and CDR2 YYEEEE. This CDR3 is CASSLPRQANTGELFF. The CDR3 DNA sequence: TGTGCCAGCAGCTTACCCCGACAGGCGAACACCGGGGAGCTGTTTTTT.

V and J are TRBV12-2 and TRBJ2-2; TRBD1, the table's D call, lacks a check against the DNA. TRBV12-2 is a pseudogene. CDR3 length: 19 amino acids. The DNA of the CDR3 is TGTGCAAGTCGCTCCAACACCGGGGGACAGGAGCCGAACACCGGGGAGCTGTTTTTT. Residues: CASRSNTGGQEPNTGELFF.

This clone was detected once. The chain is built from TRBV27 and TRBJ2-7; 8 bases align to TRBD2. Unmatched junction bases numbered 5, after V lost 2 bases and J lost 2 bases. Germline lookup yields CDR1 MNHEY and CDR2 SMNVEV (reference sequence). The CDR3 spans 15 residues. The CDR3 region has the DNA TGTGCCAGCAGTTTAGGAGCGGGAGAACCCTACGAGCAGTACTTC. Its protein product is CASSLGAGEPYEQYF.

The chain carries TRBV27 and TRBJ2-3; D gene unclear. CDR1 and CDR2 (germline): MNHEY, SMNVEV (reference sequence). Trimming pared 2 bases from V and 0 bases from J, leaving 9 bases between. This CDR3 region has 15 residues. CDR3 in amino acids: CASSLLSGSTDTQYF. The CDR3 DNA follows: TGTGCCAGCAGTTTACTGTCGGGTAGCACAGATACGCAGTATTTT.

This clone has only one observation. CDR3 sequence reads: CASSPGSGRFDEQFF. In DNA form, the CDR3 reads TGTGCCAGCAGCCCGGGCAGCGGGAGGTTTGATGAGCAGTTCTTC. The V and J genes are TRBV4-2 and TRBJ2-1; 9 bases line up with TRBD2. The junction had 9 bases not matched to a gene; V was cut back by 4 bases and J by 8 bases. Germline V gene sequence: CDR1 LGHNA, CDR2 YNFKEQ. The CDR3 contains 15 residues.

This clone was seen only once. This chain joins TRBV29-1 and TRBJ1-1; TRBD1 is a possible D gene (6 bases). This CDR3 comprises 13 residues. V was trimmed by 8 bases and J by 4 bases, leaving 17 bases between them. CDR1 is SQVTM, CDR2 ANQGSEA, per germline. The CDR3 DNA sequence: TGCAGCTGCGAAGGGGGGAGTGCCACTGAAGCTTTCTTT. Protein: CSCEGGSATEAFF. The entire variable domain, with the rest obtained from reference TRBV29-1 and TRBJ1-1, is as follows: SAVISQKPSRDICQRGTSLTIQCQVDSQVTMMFWYRQQPGQSLTLIATANQGSEATYESGFVIDKFPISRPNLTFSTLTVSNMSPEDSSIYLCSCEGGSATEAFFGQGTRLTVV.

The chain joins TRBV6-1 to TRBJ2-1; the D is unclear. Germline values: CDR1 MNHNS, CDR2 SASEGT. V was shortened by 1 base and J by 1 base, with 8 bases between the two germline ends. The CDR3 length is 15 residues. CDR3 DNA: TGTGCCAGCAGTGAAGGTGCTTCGTCCTACAATGAGCAGTTCTTC. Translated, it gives CASSEGASSYNEQFF.

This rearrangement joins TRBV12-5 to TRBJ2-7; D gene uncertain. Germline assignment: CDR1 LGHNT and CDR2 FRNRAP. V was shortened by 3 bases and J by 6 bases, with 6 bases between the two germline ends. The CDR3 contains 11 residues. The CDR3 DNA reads TGTGCTAGTGGTTTTAAGAGCGAGCAGTACTTC. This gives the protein CASGFKSEQYF.

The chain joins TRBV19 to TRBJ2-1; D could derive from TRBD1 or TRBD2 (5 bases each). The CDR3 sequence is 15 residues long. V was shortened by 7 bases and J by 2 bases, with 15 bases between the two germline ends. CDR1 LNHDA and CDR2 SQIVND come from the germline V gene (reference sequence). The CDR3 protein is CASNPFGDPYNEQFF. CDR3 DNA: TGTGCCAGTAACCCCTTTGGGGACCCCTACAATGAGCAGTTCTTC.

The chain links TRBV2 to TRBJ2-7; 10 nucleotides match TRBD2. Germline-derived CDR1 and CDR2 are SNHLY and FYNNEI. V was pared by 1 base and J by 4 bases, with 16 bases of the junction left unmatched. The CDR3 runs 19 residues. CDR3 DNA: TGTGCCAGCAGTGAAGGCAGGGAGGGTCTAGCGGGAGTGGATTACGAGCAGTACTTC. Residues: CASSEGREGLAGVDYEQYF. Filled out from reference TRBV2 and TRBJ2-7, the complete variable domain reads EPEVTQTPSHQVTQMGQEVILRCVPISNHLYFYWYRQILGQKVEFLVSFYNNEISEKSEIFDDQFSVERPDGSNFTLKIRSTKLEDSAMYFCASSEGREGLAGVDYEQYFGPGTRLTVT.

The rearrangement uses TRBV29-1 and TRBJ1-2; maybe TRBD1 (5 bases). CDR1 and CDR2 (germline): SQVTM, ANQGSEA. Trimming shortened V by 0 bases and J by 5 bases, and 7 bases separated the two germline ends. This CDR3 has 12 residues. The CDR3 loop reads CSVEEGGYGYTF. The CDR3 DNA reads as TGCAGCGTTGAAGAGGGGGGTTATGGCTACACCTTC.

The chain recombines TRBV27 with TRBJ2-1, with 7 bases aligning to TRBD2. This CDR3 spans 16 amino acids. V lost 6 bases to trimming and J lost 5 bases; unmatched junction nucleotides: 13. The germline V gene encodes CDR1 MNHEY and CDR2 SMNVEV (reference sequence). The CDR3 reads CASSLPRASGNNEQFF. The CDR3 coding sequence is TGTGCCAGCAGCCTGCCAAGGGCTAGCGGTAACAATGAGCAGTTCTTC.

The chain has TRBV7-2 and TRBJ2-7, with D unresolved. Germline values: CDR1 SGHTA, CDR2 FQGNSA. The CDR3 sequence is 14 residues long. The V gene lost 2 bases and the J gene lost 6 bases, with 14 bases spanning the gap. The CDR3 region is CASSLSVGEGEQYF. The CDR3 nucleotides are TGTGCCAGCAGCTTAAGCGTTGGAGAAGGCGAGCAGTACTTC.

The CDR3 sequence: CASSDGEDRGHEQYF. The CDR3 DNA sequence: TGTGCCAGCAGTGATGGGGAGGACAGGGGCCACGAGCAGTACTTC. The rearrangement uses TRBV6-1 and TRBJ2-7, with 9 bases identical to TRBD1. Germline V lookup: CDR1 MNHNS, CDR2 SASEGT. The length of the CDR3 is 15 residues. V lost 3 bases to trimming and J lost 5 bases; unmatched junction nucleotides: 8.

Written as DNA, the CDR3 is TGCAGCGTTGAGGACCTATATAACTATGGCTACACCTTC. Residues: CSVEDLYNYGYTF. The rearrangement links TRBV29-1 to TRBJ1-2; no firm D call. The CDR3 loop spans 13 amino acids. The V and J ends lost 3 bases and 1 base respectively, with 9 bases between them. The germline V gene encodes CDR1 SQVTM and CDR2 ANQGSEA.

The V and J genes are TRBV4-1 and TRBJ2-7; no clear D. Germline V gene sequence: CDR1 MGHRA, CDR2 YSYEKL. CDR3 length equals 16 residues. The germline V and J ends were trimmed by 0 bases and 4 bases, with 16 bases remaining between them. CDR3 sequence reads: CASSQETGIAAYEQYF. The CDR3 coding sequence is TGCGCCAGCAGCCAAGAGACTGGCATCGCCGCTTACGAGCAGTACTTC.

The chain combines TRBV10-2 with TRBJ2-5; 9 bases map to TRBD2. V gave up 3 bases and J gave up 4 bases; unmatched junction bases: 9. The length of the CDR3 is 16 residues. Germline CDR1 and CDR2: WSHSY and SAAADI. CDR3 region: CASSDIAGVSPETQYF. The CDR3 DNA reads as TGCGCCAGCAGTGACATAGCGGGAGTATCCCCAGAGACCCAGTACTTC.

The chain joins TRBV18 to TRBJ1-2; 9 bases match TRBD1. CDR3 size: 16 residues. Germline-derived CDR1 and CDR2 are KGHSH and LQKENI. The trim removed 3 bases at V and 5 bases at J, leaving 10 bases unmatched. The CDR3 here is CASSPRSGQGGYGYTF. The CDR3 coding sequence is TGTGCCAGCTCACCCCGATCGGGACAGGGAGGATATGGCTACACCTTC.

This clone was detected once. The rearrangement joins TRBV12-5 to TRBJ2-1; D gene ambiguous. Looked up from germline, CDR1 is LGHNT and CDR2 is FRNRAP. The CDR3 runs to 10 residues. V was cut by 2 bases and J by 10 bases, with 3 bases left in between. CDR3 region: CASGLNEQFF. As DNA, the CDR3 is TGTGCTAGTGGTTTGAACGAGCAGTTCTTC.

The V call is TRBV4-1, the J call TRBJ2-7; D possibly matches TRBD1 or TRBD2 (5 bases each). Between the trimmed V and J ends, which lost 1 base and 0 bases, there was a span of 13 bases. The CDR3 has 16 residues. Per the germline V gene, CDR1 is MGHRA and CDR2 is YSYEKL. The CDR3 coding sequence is TGCGCCAGCAGCCAAGGGGAGACAGTTAGCTCCTACGAGCAGTACTTC. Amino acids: CASSQGETVSSYEQYF.

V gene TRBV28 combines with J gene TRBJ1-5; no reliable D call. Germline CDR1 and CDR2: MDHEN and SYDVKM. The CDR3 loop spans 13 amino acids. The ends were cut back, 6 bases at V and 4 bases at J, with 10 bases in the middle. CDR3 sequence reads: CASRLETNQPQHF. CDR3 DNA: TGTGCCAGCAGGCTAGAGACTAATCAGCCCCAGCATTTT.

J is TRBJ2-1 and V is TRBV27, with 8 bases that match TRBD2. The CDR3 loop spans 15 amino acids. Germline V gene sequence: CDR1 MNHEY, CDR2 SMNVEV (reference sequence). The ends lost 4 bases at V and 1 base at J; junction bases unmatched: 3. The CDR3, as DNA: TGTGCCAGCAGTTCTCAGCGGGAGTCCTACAATGAGCAGTTCTTC. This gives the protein CASSSQRESYNEQFF.

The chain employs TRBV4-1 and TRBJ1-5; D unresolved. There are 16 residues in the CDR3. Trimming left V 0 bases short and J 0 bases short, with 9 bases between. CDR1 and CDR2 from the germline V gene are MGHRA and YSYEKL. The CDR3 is CASSQEVEGSNQPQHF. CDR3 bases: TGCGCCAGCAGCCAAGAAGTGGAAGGTAGCAATCAGCCCCAGCATTTT.